This entry lists 18 T cell receptor beta chains sequenced from one sample in a study of T cell responses to AZD1222 COVID-19 vaccine. Profiled with immunoSEQ multiplex PCR; TCRdb holds only in-frame clones, not every one. The sample records around 180,000 clones, 85% to 90% being singletons. The sequencing here drew on peripheral blood, taken on day 0 of AZD1222 vaccination. The origin of the receptors is an adult in good health.

The chain combines TRBV18 with TRBJ1-6; 9 nucleotides agree with TRBD1. Germline trimming cut 6 bases from V and 10 bases from J; bases unmatched to any gene: 16. The germline V gene has CDR1 KGHSH and CDR2 LQKENI. The CDR3 is made up of 17 amino acids. The CDR3 region is CASSATGTGWRESPLHF. CDR3 nucleotides: TGTGCCAGCTCGGCCACCGGGACAGGGTGGAGGGAATCACCCCTCCACTTT. The full variable domain, rest sourced from reference TRBV18 and TRBJ1-6, is NAGVMQNPRHLVRRRGQEARLRCSPMKGHSHVYWYRQLPEEGLKFMVYLQKENIIDESGMPKERFSAEFPKEGPSILRIQQVVRGDSAAYFCASSATGTGWRESPLHFGNGTRLTVT.

The V and J genes are TRBV5-4 and TRBJ2-7; D may match TRBD1 or TRBD2 (6 bases each). CDR3 size: 14 residues. V was cut by 0 bases and J by 2 bases, with 9 bases left in between. Germline V gives CDR1 SGHNT, CDR2 YYREEE (reference sequence). The chain's CDR3 is CASSLGGATYEQYF. In nucleotides, the CDR3 is TGTGCCAGCAGCTTGGGGGGGGCCACCTACGAGCAGTACTTC. Based on the CDR3 plus reference TRBV5-4 and TRBJ2-7, the full variable domain is ETGVTQSPTHLIKTRGQQVTLRCSSQSGHNTVSWYQQALGQGPQFIFQYYREEENGRGNFPPRFSGLQFPNYSSELNVNALELDDSALYLCASSLGGATYEQYFGPGTRLTVT.

About this clone: At one end, the junction sequence differs from germline, possibly due to a read error. The J gene is TRBJ1-3, the V gene TRBV27; weak D call: TRBD1 (5 bases). The CDR3 has 17 residues. Germline V gene data show CDR1 as MNHEY and CDR2 as SMNVEV (reference sequence). Written as DNA, the CDR3 is TGTGCCAGCAGCTTATCGTGGGGCGCATACTCTGGAAACACCATATATTTT. Protein sequence: CASSLSWGAYSGNTIYF.

V usage is TRBV30 and J usage is TRBJ2-1; 9 nucleotides line up with TRBD2. This CDR3 spans 17 amino acids. The trim removed 0 bases at V and 9 bases at J, leaving 15 bases unmatched. Looked up from germline, CDR1 is GTSNPN and CDR2 is SVGIG (reference sequence). The CDR3 region has the DNA TGTGCCTGGAGTGTACGTAACTCATGGCGGGGGGGCGGTGAGCAGTTCTTC. Residues: CAWSVRNSWRGGGEQFF.

The CDR3 region has the DNA TGCGCCAGCAGCCACGGTGGCAGGGTGGCTGGAAACACCATATATTTT. Protein: CASSHGGRVAGNTIYF. J is TRBJ1-3 and V is TRBV4-1; possibly TRBD1 for D (5 bases). The germline CDR1 and CDR2 sequences are MGHRA and YSYEKL. With 3 bases removed from V and 2 bases from J, the gap between germline ends came to 14 bases. This CDR3 has 16 residues.

CDR3 sequence: CASSLAVPGGAGPYQETQYF. CDR3 DNA: TGCGCCAGCAGCTTGGCCGTCCCCGGGGGGGCGGGTCCGTACCAAGAGACCCAGTACTTC. The chain couples TRBV5-1 to TRBJ2-5, with 8 bases identical to TRBD2. Germline assignment: CDR1 SGHRS and CDR2 YFSETQ. The V gene end was trimmed by 0 bases and the J gene end by 0 bases; junction bases not matched to a gene: 16. The CDR3 has 20 residues.

This chain connects TRBV6-5 to TRBJ2-7; TRBD1 or TRBD2 may be the D gene (6 bases each). The V gene's germline CDR1 is MNHEY and CDR2 SVGAGI. The V end lost 6 bases, the J end lost 3 bases, and 18 bases lay between the germline ends. The CDR3 runs to 15 residues. The CDR3 nucleotides are TGTGCCAGCAGCCTCAGGGGAGGTGCGTTCTACGAGCAGTACTTC. It codes for CASSLRGGAFYEQYF.

The chain links TRBV19 to TRBJ1-1; TRBD1 aligns across 11 bases. V lost 4 bases and J lost 0; bases outside the gene matches: 10. CDR1 and CDR2 from the germline V gene are LNHDA and SQIVND (reference sequence). CDR3 length: 18 amino acids. CDR3 amino acids: CASSRPGQGGSMNTEAFF. Written as DNA, the CDR3 is TGTGCCAGTAGTAGGCCGGGACAGGGGGGCTCAATGAACACTGAAGCTTTCTTT.

This chain links TRBV7-2 with TRBJ1-1; a weak D match, TRBD1 (6 bases). CDR1 is SGHTA, CDR2 FQGNSA, per germline. CDR3 size: 15 residues. Deletions cut 5 bases from V and 4 bases from J, with 17 bases between. CDR3 coding DNA: TGTGCCAGCAGCGAGAGCACAGGGACGGGCACTGAAGCTTTCTTT. As protein: CASSESTGTGTEAFF.

CDR3: CASSESVGQGWGYTF. The CDR3, as DNA: TGTGCCAGCAGTGAAAGCGTAGGACAGGGATGGGGCTACACCTTC. V and J are TRBV6-1 and TRBJ1-2; 8 bases match TRBD1. This CDR3 region has 15 residues. Germline V gene sequence: CDR1 MNHNS, CDR2 SASEGT. With 2 bases clipped from V and 8 bases from J, the junction kept 10 bases outside the gene matches.

The V gene is TRBV2, the J gene TRBJ2-5; 8 nucleotides align to TRBD2. The germline CDR1 and CDR2 sequences are SNHLY and FYNNEI. This CDR3 is built from 16 residues. J was trimmed by 5 bases and V by 7 bases; bases with no gene match: 15. The CDR3 sequence is CASIFSPPGGRETQYF. CDR3 nucleotide sequence: TGTGCCAGCATTTTTTCGCCTCCGGGGGGGCGGGAGACCCAGTACTTC.

V gene TRBV7-3 combines with J gene TRBJ2-2, with 9 positions matching TRBD2. V lost 6 bases to trimming and J lost 3 bases; unmatched junction nucleotides: 5. Germline V CDR1 and CDR2: SGHTA, FQGTGA. This CDR3 region has 15 residues. The chain's CDR3 is CASSYSGGDTGELFF. CDR3 in DNA: TGTGCCAGCAGTTATAGCGGGGGCGACACCGGGGAGCTGTTTTTT.

The rearrangement uses TRBV7-2 and TRBJ1-6; a weak D match, TRBD1 (6 bases). The length of the CDR3 is 17 residues. Germline V gene data show CDR1 as SGHTA and CDR2 as FQGNSA. V lost 5 bases and J 12 bases, leaving 26 bases between the germline ends. CDR3 loop: CASSPNPGGQRLGPLHF. The CDR3 nucleotides are TGTGCCAGCAGCCCTAATCCGGGGGGCCAAAGATTGGGACCCCTCCACTTT.

In this sample, this clone turned up a few times. The chain recombines TRBV5-1 with TRBJ1-4; TRBD1 matches 8 bases. V trimming: 3 bases; J trimming: 3 bases; junction bases outside the gene matches: 10. Per the germline V gene, CDR1 is SGHRS and CDR2 is YFSETQ. This CDR3 is built from 17 residues. The CDR3 coding sequence is TGCGCCAGCAGCTCAGGACAGGGCCAGGTTTCTAATGAAAAACTGTTTTTT. Its translation is CASSSGQGQVSNEKLFF.

The chain combines TRBV28 with TRBJ2-3, with 10 bases fitting TRBD2. Per germline, CDR1 MDHEN and CDR2 SYDVKM. V shed 7 bases and J 4 bases; nucleotides not matched to a gene: 14. The CDR3 is made up of 17 amino acids. The CDR3 DNA is TGTGCCAGCACCGTTTACCCGGTAGCGGGGGGCGCAGATACGCAGTATTTT. Its protein product is CASTVYPVAGGADTQYF.

The chain couples TRBV24-1 to TRBJ2-7, with TRBD1 matching 7 bases. Germline V gives CDR1 KGHDR, CDR2 SFDVKD. The ends lost 0 bases at V and 6 bases at J; junction bases unmatched: 7. The CDR3 spans 15 residues. The CDR3 region has the DNA TGTGCCACCAGTGATTTGCGGGACAGCTCCGGCGAGCAGTACTTC. The encoded protein is CATSDLRDSSGEQYF.

V is TRBV9 and J is TRBJ2-7, with D tentatively TRBD1 or TRBD2 (5 bases each). Germline V CDR1 and CDR2: SGDLS, YYNGEE. This CDR3 is built from 14 residues. The V gene lost 8 bases and the J gene lost 0 bases, with 15 bases spanning the gap. This CDR3 reads CASWPGQISYEQYV. CDR3 nucleotides: TGTGCCAGTTGGCCGGGGCAGATCTCCTACGAGCAGTACGTC.

The chain is built from TRBV29-1 and TRBJ2-5; no firm D call. The length of the CDR3 is 12 residues. Deletions cut 4 bases from V and 5 bases from J, with 11 bases between. Germline V gene sequence: CDR1 SQVTM, CDR2 ANQGSEA. CDR3 region: CSVVATAETQYF. The CDR3 DNA is TGCAGCGTTGTCGCGACCGCGGAGACCCAGTACTTC.